This TCR beta chain stems from a study of blood T cell repertoires in COVID-19. Study-level background: Italy, Spain and the United States were the sources of the convalescent and acute COVID-19 samples. From T cells, B-cell-depleted T cells, or PBMCs came the material, which was cDNA or gDNA.

The CDR3 has 13 residues. CDR1 and CDR2 from the germline V gene are SGHRS and YFSETQ. V lost 4 bases and J lost 2, with 8 bases in between. In the study's own analysis: Estimation of nucleated cell counts was performed using reference gene primer amplification. Clones were sequenced by immunoSEQ multiplex PCR, and TCRdb holds only the in-frame ones, with some missing. Clonal size and the V and J genes are those of that table, whereas D and trimming came from the DNA. The top ten hold around 19% of the sample, which has under 95,000 clones, around nine tenths seen once. Only one count was recorded for this clone.

V gene TRBV5-1 combines with J gene TRBJ2-3, with a tentative D call TRBD2 (5 bases). The receptor was isolated from an elderly woman with acute or convalescent COVID-19. Sequencing was performed on peripheral blood. CDR3 residues: CASSPGNTDTQYF. CDR3 DNA: TGCGCCAGCAGCCCCGGGAACACAGATACGCAGTATTTT.